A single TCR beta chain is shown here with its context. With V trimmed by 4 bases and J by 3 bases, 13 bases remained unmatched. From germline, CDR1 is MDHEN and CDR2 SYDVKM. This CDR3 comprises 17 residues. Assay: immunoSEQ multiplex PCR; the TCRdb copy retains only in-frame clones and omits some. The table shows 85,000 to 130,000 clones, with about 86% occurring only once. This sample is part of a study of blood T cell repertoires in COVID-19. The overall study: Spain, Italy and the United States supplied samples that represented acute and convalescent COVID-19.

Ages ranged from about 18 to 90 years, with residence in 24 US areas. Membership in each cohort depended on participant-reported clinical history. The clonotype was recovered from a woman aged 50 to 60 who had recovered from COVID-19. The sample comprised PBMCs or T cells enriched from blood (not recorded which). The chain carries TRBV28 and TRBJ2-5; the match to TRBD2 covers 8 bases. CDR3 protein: CASSWTGTSRGEETQYF. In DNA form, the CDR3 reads TGTGCCAGCAGTTGGACCGGGACTAGTCGGGGAGAAGAGACCCAGTACTTC.